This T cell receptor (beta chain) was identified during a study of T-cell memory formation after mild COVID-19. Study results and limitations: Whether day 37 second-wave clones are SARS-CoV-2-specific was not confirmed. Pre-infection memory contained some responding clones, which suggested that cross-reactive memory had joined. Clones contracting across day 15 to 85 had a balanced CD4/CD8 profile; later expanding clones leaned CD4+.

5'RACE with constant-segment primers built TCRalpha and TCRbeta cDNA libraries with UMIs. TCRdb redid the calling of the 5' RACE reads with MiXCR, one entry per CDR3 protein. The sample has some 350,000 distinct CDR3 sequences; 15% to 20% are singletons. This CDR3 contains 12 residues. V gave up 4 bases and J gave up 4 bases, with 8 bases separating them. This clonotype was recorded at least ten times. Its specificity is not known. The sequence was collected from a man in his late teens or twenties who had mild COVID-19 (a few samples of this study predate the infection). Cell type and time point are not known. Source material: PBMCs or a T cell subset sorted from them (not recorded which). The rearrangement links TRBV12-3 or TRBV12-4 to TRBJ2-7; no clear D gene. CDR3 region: CASSSLGYEQYF. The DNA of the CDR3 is TGTGCCAGCAGTTCCCTTGGGTACGAGCAGTACTTC.